The sample holds a few counts of the clone carrying this TCR beta chain. Its antigen is still unknown. All gene names here are mouse names. The CDR3 end lies 1 residue beyond the end of the read and is filled in from the germline J gene. Time point denoted: mouse harvest day 14 after allogeneic transplant. Mouse grafts combined 10^7 T-cell-depleted bone marrow cells with 10^6 splenic CD5+ T cells. The data derive from a study of tissue T cells after allogeneic stem cell transplantation. Study-wide findings and caveats: Some tissue clones might be persisting host cells; their alloreactivity or antigen specificity was not determined.

Data came from immunoSEQ multiplex PCR; TCRdb stores just in-frame clones and leaves some out. Among roughly 8,600 clones listed, 36% were seen once. Germline loops: CDR1 MNHDT, CDR2 YYDKIL. The V gene lost 1 base and the J gene lost 3 bases, with 9 bases spanning the gap. The CDR3 length is 14 residues. The receptor comes from a female BALB/c mouse given C57BL/6 T cells with graft-versus-host disease after an allogeneic hematopoietic cell transplant. The specimen sequenced was skin. V gene TRBV17 combines with J gene TRBJ1-2; the D is unclear. Partial CDR3 DNA: TGTGCTAGCAGTAGAGGTCGGTGGGACTCCGACTACACC. It codes for CASSRGRWDSDYT. From start to end, the CDR3 is CASSRGRWDSDYTF.